This T cell receptor beta chain was obtained from a study of blood T cell repertoires in COVID-19. Germline V lookup: CDR1 SGHRS, CDR2 YFSETQ. The CDR3 has 15 residues. The V segment lost 4 bases and the J segment 2 bases; nucleotides outside the gene matches: 3. Generated by immunoSEQ multiplex PCR, the TCRdb table keeps only in-frame clones and is missing some. Among over 350,000 clones listed, approximately 87% were seen once. The clonotype comes from a woman between 45 and 60 years old who had recovered from COVID-19. Source material: PBMCs or T cells enriched from blood (not recorded which). The rearrangement links TRBV5-1 to TRBJ2-2, with 9 bases fitting TRBD1. In nucleotides, the CDR3 is TGCGCCAGCAGCGGGACAGGGCTAAACACCGGGGAGCTGTTTTTT. Translation gives CASSGTGLNTGELFF.